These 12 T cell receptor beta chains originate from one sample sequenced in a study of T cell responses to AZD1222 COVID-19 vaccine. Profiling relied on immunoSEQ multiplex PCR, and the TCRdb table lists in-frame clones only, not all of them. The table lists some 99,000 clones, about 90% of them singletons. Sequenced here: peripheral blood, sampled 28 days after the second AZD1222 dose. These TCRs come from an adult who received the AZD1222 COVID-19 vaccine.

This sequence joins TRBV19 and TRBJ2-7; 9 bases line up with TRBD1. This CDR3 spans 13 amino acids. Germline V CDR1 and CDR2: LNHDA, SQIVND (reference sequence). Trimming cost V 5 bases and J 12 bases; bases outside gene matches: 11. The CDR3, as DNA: TGTGCCAGTAGTGAGACAGGGGGATCACTTCGGTACTTC. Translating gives CASSETGGSLRYF.

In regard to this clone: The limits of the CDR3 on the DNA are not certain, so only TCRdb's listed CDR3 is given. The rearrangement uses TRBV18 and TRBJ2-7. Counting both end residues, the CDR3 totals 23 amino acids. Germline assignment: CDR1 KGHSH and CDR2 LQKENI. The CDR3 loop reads CASSPSRGRAVLRAGHQAQSPSF.

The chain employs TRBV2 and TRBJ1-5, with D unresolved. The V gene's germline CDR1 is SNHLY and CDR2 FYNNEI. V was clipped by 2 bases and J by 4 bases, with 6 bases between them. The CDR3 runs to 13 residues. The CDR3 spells CASSEFRNQPQHF. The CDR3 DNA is TGTGCCAGCAGTGAATTCCGGAATCAGCCCCAGCATTTT.

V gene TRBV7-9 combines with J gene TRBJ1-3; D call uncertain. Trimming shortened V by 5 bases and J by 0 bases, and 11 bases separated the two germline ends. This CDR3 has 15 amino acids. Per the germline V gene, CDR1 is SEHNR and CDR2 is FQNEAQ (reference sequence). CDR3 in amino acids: CASSQAPISGNTIYF. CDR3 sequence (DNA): TGTGCCAGCAGCCAGGCTCCAATCTCTGGAAACACCATATATTTT. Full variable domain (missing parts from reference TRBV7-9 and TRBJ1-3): DTGVSQNPRHKITKRGQNVTFRCDPISEHNRLYWYRQTLGQGPEFLTYFQNEAQLEKSRLLSDRFSAERPKGSFSTLEIQRTEQGDSAMYLCASSQAPISGNTIYFGEGSWLTVV.

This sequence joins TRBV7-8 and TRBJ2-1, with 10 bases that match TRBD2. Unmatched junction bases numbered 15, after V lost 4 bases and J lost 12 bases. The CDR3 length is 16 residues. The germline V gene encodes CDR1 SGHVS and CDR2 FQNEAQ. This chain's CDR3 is CASSYTGTSAQGGQFF. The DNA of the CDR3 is TGTGCCAGCAGCTATACCGGGACTAGCGCGCAAGGTGGGCAGTTCTTC. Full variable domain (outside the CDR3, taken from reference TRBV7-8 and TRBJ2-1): GAGVSQSPRYKVAKRGQDVALRCDPISGHVSLFWYQQALGQGPEFLTYFQNEAQLDKSGLPSDRFFAERPEGSVSTLKIQRTQQEDSAVYLCASSYTGTSAQGGQFFGPGTRLTVL.

CDR3 sequence: CASSPAAQETQYF. DNA for the CDR3: TGTGCCAGCTCACCGGCAGCCCAAGAGACCCAGTACTTC. The chain joins TRBV18 to TRBJ2-5; no reliable D call. With 3 bases removed from V and 1 base from J, the gap between germline ends came to 6 bases. The germline gives CDR1 KGHSH, CDR2 LQKENI. The CDR3 consists of 13 residues.

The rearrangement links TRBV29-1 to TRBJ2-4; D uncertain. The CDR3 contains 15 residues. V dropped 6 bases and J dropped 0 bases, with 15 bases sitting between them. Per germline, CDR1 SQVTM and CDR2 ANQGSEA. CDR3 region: CSVRREILAKNIQYF. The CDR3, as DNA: TGCAGCGTCCGAAGGGAAATCCTAGCCAAAAACATTCAGTACTTC.

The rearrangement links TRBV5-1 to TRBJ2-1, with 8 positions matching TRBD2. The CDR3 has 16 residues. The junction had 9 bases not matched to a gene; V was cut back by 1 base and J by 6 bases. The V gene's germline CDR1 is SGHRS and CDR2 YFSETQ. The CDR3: CASSLLGTREVNEQFF. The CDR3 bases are TGCGCCAGCAGCTTGCTGGGGACTAGAGAAGTCAATGAGCAGTTCTTC. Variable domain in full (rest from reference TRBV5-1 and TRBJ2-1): KAGVTQTPRYLIKTRGQQVTLSCSPISGHRSVSWYQQTPGQGLQFLFEYFSETQRNKGNFPGRFSGRQFSNSRSEMNVSTLELGDSALYLCASSLLGTREVNEQFFGPGTRLTVL.

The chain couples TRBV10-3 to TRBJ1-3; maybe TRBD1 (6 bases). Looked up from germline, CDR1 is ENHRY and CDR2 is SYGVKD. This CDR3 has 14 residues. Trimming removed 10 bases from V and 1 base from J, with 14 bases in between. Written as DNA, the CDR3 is TGTGCCACGTTCACCGGGACATCTGGAAACACCATATATTTT. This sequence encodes CATFTGTSGNTIYF.

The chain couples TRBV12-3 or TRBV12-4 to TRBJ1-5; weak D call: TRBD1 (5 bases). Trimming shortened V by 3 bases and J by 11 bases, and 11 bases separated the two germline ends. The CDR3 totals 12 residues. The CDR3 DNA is TGTGCCAGCAGTTTTAGGCAAGGGGCCCAGCATTTT. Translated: CASSFRQGAQHF.

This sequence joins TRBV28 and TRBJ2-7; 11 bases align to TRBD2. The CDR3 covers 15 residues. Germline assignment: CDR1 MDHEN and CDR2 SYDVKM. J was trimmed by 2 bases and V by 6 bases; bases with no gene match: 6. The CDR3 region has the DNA TGTGCCAGCAGCCGGGGGACTAGCGGAACCTACGAGCAGTACTTC. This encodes CASSRGTSGTYEQYF.

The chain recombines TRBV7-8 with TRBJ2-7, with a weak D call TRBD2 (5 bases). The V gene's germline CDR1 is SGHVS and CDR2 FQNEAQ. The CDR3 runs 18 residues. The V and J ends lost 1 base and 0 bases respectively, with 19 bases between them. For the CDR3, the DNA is TGTGCCAGCAGCTTAGGGGATGCGAGGGATATGAGCTCCTACGAGCAGTACTTC. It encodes CASSLGDARDMSSYEQYF. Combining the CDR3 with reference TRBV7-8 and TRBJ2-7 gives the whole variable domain GAGVSQSPRYKVAKRGQDVALRCDPISGHVSLFWYQQALGQGPEFLTYFQNEAQLDKSGLPSDRFFAERPEGSVSTLKIQRTQQEDSAVYLCASSLGDARDMSSYEQYFGPGTRLTVT.